The sequence of this T cell receptor beta chain was determined in a study of T cells of healthy individuals. From the 5' RACE reads, TCRdb called clonotypes with MiXCR, one entry per CDR3 protein. The table records 95,000 to 100,000 distinct CDR3 sequences, about 16% of them present only once. This clonotype was detected only a few times. Germline CDR1 DFQATT, CDR2 SNEGSKA (reference sequence). The CDR3 totals 13 residues. Between the trimmed V and J ends, which lost 0 bases and 5 bases, there was a span of 10 bases. The J gene is TRBJ1-2, the V gene TRBV20-1; D gene uncertain. The sequence came from a human donor in good health. The CDR3, as DNA: TGCAGTGCTAGAGATCTGGGGTCATATGGCTACACCTTC. Protein product: CSARDLGSYGYTF.